This entry lists 10 T cell receptor beta chains sequenced from one sample in a study of blood T cell repertoires in COVID-19. Repertoires were generated with immunoSEQ multiplex PCR, while TCRdb's copy carries only in-frame clones and drops some. The sample records around 340,000 clones, around 86% being singletons. The sample was PBMCs or T cells enriched from blood (not recorded which). Receptors originate from a woman between 35 and 50 years old with acute COVID-19.

The chain carries TRBV28 and TRBJ1-2; D is possibly TRBD1 (6 bases). The germline V and J ends were trimmed by 6 bases and 8 bases, with 16 bases remaining between them. The length of the CDR3 is 13 residues. Germline assignment: CDR1 MDHEN and CDR2 SYDVKM. CDR3 nucleotide sequence: TGTGCCAGCAGACCCCGGGACACTGAAGGCTACACCTTC. Residues: CASRPRDTEGYTF.

V gene TRBV2 combines with J gene TRBJ2-6, with TRBD1 identical over 7 bases. Germline V CDR1 and CDR2: SNHLY, FYNNEI. J was trimmed by 1 base and V by 3 bases; bases with no gene match: 15. CDR3 length: 20 residues. The CDR3 bases are TGTGCCAGCAGTGAGTTTCGGCTTGGGACAGCCTCTTCTGGGGCCAACGTCCTGACTTTC. This encodes CASSEFRLGTASSGANVLTF.

The V call is TRBV9, the J call TRBJ2-7; TRBD1 might be the D (6 bases). The germline V and J ends were trimmed by 0 bases and 4 bases, with 14 bases remaining between them. Germline CDR1 SGDLS, CDR2 YYNGEE. The CDR3 spans 15 residues. In nucleotides, the CDR3 is TGTGCCAGCAGCGTAGGAGAGGGGGTCCCGTACGAGCAGTACTTC. This codes for CASSVGEGVPYEQYF.

The chain has TRBV7-9 and TRBJ2-7; D is unresolved. Germline-derived CDR1 and CDR2 are SEHNR and FQNEAQ (reference sequence). Between the trimmed V and J ends, which lost 0 bases and 0 bases, there was a span of 21 bases. This CDR3 comprises 19 residues. DNA for the CDR3: TGTGCCAGCAGCTTAGCATACTCGGTGGGCAGTAAGAGCTCCTACGAGCAGTACTTC. Amino acids: CASSLAYSVGSKSSYEQYF.

The V call is TRBV5-5, the J call TRBJ1-2; no clear D. This CDR3 has 14 residues. Germline lookup yields CDR1 SGHKS and CDR2 YYEKEE (reference sequence). V was clipped by 0 bases and J by 4 bases, with 10 bases between them. CDR3 bases: TGTGCCAGCAGCTTGGAGCCGGGATTCTATGGCTACACCTTC. Residues: CASSLEPGFYGYTF.

V gene TRBV9 combines with J gene TRBJ2-1, with D tentatively TRBD1 (5 bases). Germline CDR1 and CDR2: SGDLS and YYNGEE. The CDR3 sequence is 15 residues long. Between the trimmed V and J ends, which lost 5 bases and 4 bases, there was a span of 16 bases. CDR3 sequence (DNA): TGTGCCAGCAGGGCTACAGGATCCGGTTACAATGAGCAGTTCTTC. This translates into CASRATGSGYNEQFF.

J is TRBJ1-2 and V is TRBV5-4, with 7 bases fitting TRBD1. Germline CDR1 is SGHNT and CDR2 is YYREEE (reference sequence). This CDR3 has 15 residues. V lost 0 bases and J lost 8; bases outside the gene matches: 10. This chain's CDR3 is CASSLVGTGDRGYTF. CDR3 in DNA: TGTGCCAGCAGCTTGGTAGGTACAGGGGACCGAGGCTACACCTTC. Full variable domain (missing parts from reference TRBV5-4 and TRBJ1-2): ETGVTQSPTHLIKTRGQQVTLRCSSQSGHNTVSWYQQALGQGPQFIFQYYREEENGRGNFPPRFSGLQFPNYSSELNVNALELDDSALYLCASSLVGTGDRGYTFGSGTRLTVV.

The CDR3 coding sequence is TGTGCCAGCAGCACCTACCAACGACAGTCCACTGAAGCTTTCTTT. Encoded protein: CASSTYQRQSTEAFF. This chain connects TRBV21-1 to TRBJ1-1; the table names TRBD1, a call not compared with the DNA. TRBV21-1 is designated a pseudogene. The CDR3 has 15 residues.

The V call is TRBV7-2, the J call TRBJ2-7; 7 bases map to TRBD1. V shed 1 base and J 0 bases; nucleotides not matched to a gene: 3. CDR1 is SGHTA and CDR2 is FQGNSA in the germline V gene. The CDR3 is 15 residues long. The CDR3 bases are TGTGCCAGCAGCTTAGGGACAGGTTCCTCCTACGAGCAGTACTTC. This encodes CASSLGTGSSYEQYF.

V is TRBV27 and J is TRBJ2-7; 8 bases are a match to TRBD1. V gave up 6 bases and J gave up 8 bases; unmatched junction bases: 12. Looked up from germline, CDR1 is MNHEY and CDR2 is SMNVEV (reference sequence). The CDR3 is 14 amino acids. The CDR3 region is CASSDLTTGAKQYF. CDR3 bases: TGTGCCAGCAGCGACCTAACGACAGGGGCTAAGCAGTACTTC.